A single sample gave rise to the 18 T cell receptor beta chains below, sequenced in a study of blood T cells in healthy people across ages. Together with a sample-barcoded 5' primer, a J-beta primer mix was included in a second PCR lasting roughly 6 to 12 cycles. MiXCR was run by TCRdb on the 5' RACE reads, yielding one entry per CDR3 protein. The data hold hundreds of thousands of distinct CDR3 sequences, with 49% observed a single time. Sequencing was done on a sample of blood. The receptor source for this set is a woman aged 60 to 75 in good health.

The chain joins TRBV29-1 to TRBJ1-1; D unclear. Deletions cut 4 bases from V and 3 bases from J, with 12 bases between. The CDR3 is 13 amino acids. In germline, CDR1 is SQVTM, CDR2 ANQGSEA. CDR3 sequence: CSVGHRGDTEAFF. In DNA, the CDR3 is TGCAGCGTTGGTCACAGAGGCGACACTGAAGCTTTCTTT. Full variable domain (missing parts from reference TRBV29-1 and TRBJ1-1): SAVISQKPSRDICQRGTSLTIQCQVDSQVTMMFWYRQQPGQSLTLIATANQGSEATYESGFVIDKFPISRPNLTFSTLTVSNMSPEDSSIYLCSVGHRGDTEAFFGQGTRLTVV.

There are a few counts of this clonotype. The chain employs TRBV29-1 and TRBJ2-3; D possibly corresponds to TRBD2 (6 bases). Germline CDR1 SQVTM, CDR2 ANQGSEA. This CDR3 region has 14 residues. Trimming took 7 bases from V and 4 from J, leaving 18 bases between them. This chain's CDR3 is CSAEWGGNPDTQYF. DNA for the CDR3: TGCAGCGCAGAGTGGGGCGGGAACCCAGATACGCAGTATTTT.

This clonotype was observed a handful of times. The CDR3 coding sequence is TGCGCCAGCAGCGGAGGAACAAGTCGTGCCTATGGCTACACCTTC. This sequence encodes CASSGGTSRAYGYTF. V is TRBV5-1 and J is TRBJ1-2; D unresolved. The germline V gene encodes CDR1 SGHRS and CDR2 YFSETQ. Trimming pared 4 bases from V and 4 bases from J, leaving 17 bases between. This CDR3 comprises 15 residues.

The rearrangement joins TRBV12-3 or TRBV12-4 to TRBJ2-1; 7 nucleotides agree with TRBD1. This CDR3 spans 16 amino acids. V gave up 6 bases and J gave up 2 bases; unmatched junction bases: 10. Here the CDR3 DNA reads TGTGCCAGCAGCTCCGACGCAGGGGGTACCTACAATGAGCAGTTCTTC. Protein: CASSSDAGGTYNEQFF.

The chain employs TRBV7-2 and TRBJ1-3; tentative D call: TRBD1 (6 bases). CDR1 SGHTA and CDR2 FQGNSA come from the germline V gene. V dropped 6 bases and J dropped 3 bases, with 12 bases sitting between them. This CDR3 contains 14 residues. The CDR3 is CASSRQVLGNTIYF. The CDR3 nucleotides read TGTGCCAGCAGTCGACAGGTTCTTGGAAACACCATATATTTT.

This sequence joins TRBV20-1 and TRBJ2-1; D could derive from TRBD1 or TRBD2 (6 bases each). Germline V gives CDR1 DFQATT, CDR2 SNEGSKA (reference sequence). The CDR3 totals 14 residues. Trimming took 3 bases from V and 5 from J, leaving 14 bases between them. CDR3 sequence: CSASPGRGDNEQFF. CDR3 DNA sequence: TGCAGTGCTAGCCCGGGAAGGGGGGACAATGAGCAGTTCTTC.

This sequence joins TRBV28 and TRBJ2-7; 9 nucleotides match TRBD1. The trim removed 6 bases at V and 5 bases at J, leaving 5 bases unmatched. CDR3 length: 13 amino acids. Germline V CDR1 and CDR2: MDHEN, SYDVKM. Here the CDR3 reads CASRIGQGNEQYF. The CDR3 DNA sequence: TGTGCCAGCAGGATTGGACAGGGGAACGAGCAGTACTTC.

This clonotype was seen a handful of times. This rearrangement joins TRBV7-9 to TRBJ1-6; unclear D gene. The V end was cut by 1 base, the J end by 3 bases, with 10 bases between. Germline values: CDR1 SEHNR, CDR2 FQNEAQ (reference sequence). The CDR3 loop spans 16 amino acids. This CDR3 reads CASSLGTTSYNSPLHF. CDR3 bases: TGTGCCAGCAGCTTAGGGACGACGAGCTATAATTCACCCCTCCACTTT.

This clonotype came up a few times. This chain uses TRBV7-2 with TRBJ2-5; TRBD1 matches 11 bases. CDR3 length: 16 residues. Trimming took 5 bases from V and 4 from J; bases not matched to a gene: 9. CDR1 and CDR2 (germline): SGHTA, FQGNSA. In DNA form, the CDR3 reads TGTGCCAGCAGCCTAAGGACAGGGGGCGTCGGAGAGACCCAGTACTTC. Encoded protein: CASSLRTGGVGETQYF.

This clonotype has more than one count but fewer than ten. The germline gene is not matched at one end of the junction; a read error may be the cause. This chain uses TRBV18 with TRBJ2-2; 8 nucleotides line up with TRBD2. This CDR3 has 15 residues. The germline gives CDR1 KGHSH, CDR2 LQKENI. This CDR3 is CASSKLADNTGELFF. CDR3 DNA sequence: TGTGCTAGCTCAAAACTAGCGGATAACACCGGGGAGCTGTTTTTT.

The chain couples TRBV11-3 to TRBJ2-4; perhaps TRBD1 as D (7 bases). CDR1 and CDR2 from the germline V gene are SGHNT and YENEEA. The length of the CDR3 is 14 residues. Trimming took 4 bases from V and 7 from J, leaving 14 bases between them. In DNA form, the CDR3 reads TGTGCCAGCAGCTCAGGGGGGAATGTGAACATTCAGTACTTC. Protein product: CASSSGGNVNIQYF.

The V and J genes are TRBV2 and TRBJ2-3; a possible D gene is TRBD1 (6 bases). Per germline, CDR1 SNHLY and CDR2 FYNNEI. The length of the CDR3 is 15 residues. V lost 4 bases, J lost 0 bases, and 11 bases lay in between. CDR3 region: CASSGRTASTDTQYF. The CDR3 DNA sequence: TGTGCCAGCAGTGGAAGGACAGCCAGCACAGATACGCAGTATTTT.

This clonotype was recorded a few times. This rearrangement joins TRBV6-6 to TRBJ2-7, with D possibly being TRBD1 (5 bases). Germline V CDR1 and CDR2: MNHNY, SVGAGI (reference sequence). This CDR3 spans 13 amino acids. Trimming stripped 2 bases from V and 3 bases from J, with 8 bases between. The CDR3 loop is CASSYPGRYEQYF. The CDR3 bases are TGTGCCAGCAGTTACCCAGGGCGCTACGAGCAGTACTTC.

This clonotype was seen a few times. The chain uses TRBV9 and TRBJ2-4; D is perhaps TRBD1 (6 bases). The better agreement between TRBJ2-7 and the DNA end casts doubt on the J call. This CDR3 region has 16 residues. Germline V gene lookup returns CDR1 SGDLS and CDR2 YYNGEE. CDR3 nucleotides: TGTGCCAGCAGCGGGGGGCACCTACGGGACGCCCACGAGCAGTACTTC. Translating gives CASSGGHLRDAHEQYF.

This clonotype showed up just a few times. This sequence joins TRBV4-3 and TRBJ2-7; possibly TRBD1 for D (6 bases). This CDR3 comprises 16 residues. Germline V gene lookup returns CDR1 LGHNA and CDR2 YSLEER. With 4 bases removed from V and 2 bases from J, the gap between germline ends came to 18 bases. Here the CDR3 reads CASSPQWAGAAYEQYF. The CDR3 coding sequence is TGCGCCAGCAGCCCCCAGTGGGCAGGGGCGGCCTACGAGCAGTACTTC.

The chain couples TRBV2 to TRBJ2-2; 8 nucleotides align to TRBD2. The CDR3 consists of 15 residues. Looked up from germline, CDR1 is SNHLY and CDR2 is FYNNEI. V was clipped by 6 bases and J by 8 bases; unmatched bases: 11. The CDR3 DNA sequence: TGTGCCAGCAGGGTTACCACGACTAGCGTAGGGGAGCTGTTTTTT. This translates into CASRVTTTSVGELFF.

The rearrangement links TRBV2 to TRBJ2-3; D is ambiguous. The ends were cut back, 2 bases at V and 5 bases at J, with 5 bases in the middle. The CDR3 totals 12 residues. Germline V gives CDR1 SNHLY, CDR2 FYNNEI. CDR3 in DNA: TGTGCCAGCAGTGAATATGGAGATACGCAGTATTTT. Its protein is CASSEYGDTQYF.

Of note for this clonotype: A much larger clone differs by one base, so this may be a read error. This chain uses TRBV4-3 with TRBJ2-5; 7 positions match TRBD1. The CDR3 sequence is 15 residues long. Germline V gene lookup returns CDR1 LGHNA and CDR2 YSLEER. V lost 0 bases and J lost 2; bases outside the gene matches: 3. CDR3 DNA sequence: TGCGCCAGCAGCCAAGATGGGGGACAGCAAGAGACCCAGTACTTC. Amino acids: CASSQDGGQQETQYF.